This TCR beta chain stems from a study of blood T cell repertoires in COVID-19. Study as a whole: Whether acute or convalescent, the COVID-19 samples came from the United States, Italy and Spain.

The CDR3 contains 17 residues. V lost 3 bases and J lost 0, with 15 bases in between. Germline V CDR1 and CDR2: SEHNR, FQNEAQ (reference sequence). Original processing notes: Amplification of reference gene primers provided the estimated nucleated cell counts. Only in-frame clones appear in the TCRdb table, and some are missing; sequencing was by immunoSEQ multiplex PCR. V, J and clone size were drawn from that table, and D and trimming were deduced from the DNA. The table shows 200,000 to 300,000 clones, with 75% to 85% occurring only once. The specimen sequenced was peripheral blood. This chain joins TRBV7-9 and TRBJ1-3; a weak D match, TRBD1 (6 bases). The sequence came from a human donor in a cohort sampled during active COVID-19. As DNA, the CDR3 is TGTGCCAGCAGCTTGCCGGGACACCCAAACTCTGGAAACACCATATATTTT. Translating gives CASSLPGHPNSGNTIYF.